This TCR beta chain was captured by sequencing in a study of blood T cell repertoires in COVID-19. Study as a whole: Samples of COVID-19 (acute and convalescent) were obtained from the United States, Italy and Spain. PBMCs, B-cell-depleted T cells, or T cells were the source of the cDNA or gDNA that made up the material.

In the authors' methods: From reference gene primer amplification, estimates of nucleated cell counts were derived. Profiling relied on immunoSEQ multiplex PCR, and the TCRdb table lists in-frame clones only, not all of them. The V and J calls and clone size were taken over from that table, and D and trimming were inferred from the DNA. The sample comprises more than 150,000 clones, 60% to 80% of which are singletons, and 17% rests with the top ten. Germline V gene data show CDR1 as SGDLS and CDR2 as YYNGEE. This CDR3 has 13 residues. The ends lost 4 bases at V and 5 bases at J; junction bases unmatched: 5.

Material: peripheral blood. The receptor was isolated from a man between 60 and 75 years old with active or convalescent COVID-19. The chain is built from TRBV9 and TRBJ1-1, with 7 positions matching TRBD1. CDR3 bases: TGTGCCAGCAGCATACAGGGGAGGACTGAAGCTTTCTTT. Translated: CASSIQGRTEAFF.